The 32 T cell receptor beta chains reported below all come from one sample, sequenced in a study of blood T cell repertoires in COVID-19. The protocol was immunoSEQ multiplex PCR, while the TCRdb copy is restricted to in-frame clones and leaves out a portion. The data show 250,000 or so clones, with 88% seen just once and less than 3.5% held by the top ten. Sequenced sample: peripheral blood. These receptors were collected from a woman aged 60-75 years with acute or convalescent COVID-19.

The gene calls are TRBV2 and TRBJ1-1; D may be TRBD1 (6 bases). V was shortened by 10 bases and J by 7 bases, with 16 bases between the two germline ends. The CDR3 length is 12 residues. The V gene's germline CDR1 is SNHLY and CDR2 FYNNEI. The CDR3 is CATGQSHFEAFF. The CDR3 DNA reads TGTGCCACCGGACAGTCACACTTTGAAGCTTTCTTT.

The gene calls are TRBV18 and TRBJ2-3, with TRBD1 matching 8 bases. Germline assignment: CDR1 KGHSH and CDR2 LQKENI. There are 16 residues in the CDR3. Trimming at V came to 4 bases and at J to 2 bases, leaving 8 bases not matched to a gene. The CDR3 sequence: CASSRTGQVVTDTQYF. For the CDR3, the DNA is TGTGCCAGCTCACGTACGGGACAGGTCGTCACAGATACGCAGTATTTT.

The J gene is TRBJ1-6, the V gene TRBV19, with D possibly TRBD1 on 6 matching bases. The CDR3 contains 16 residues. With 5 bases removed from V and 9 bases from J, the gap between germline ends came to 20 bases. Germline loops: CDR1 LNHDA, CDR2 SQIVND (reference sequence). CDR3 bases: TGTGCCAGTAGTCCGACTGGAGCAGGGGTTGGTTCACCCCTCCACTTT. It translates to CASSPTGAGVGSPLHF.

V is TRBV15 and J is TRBJ1-1, with 9 bases lining up with TRBD1. The germline CDR1 and CDR2 sequences are LNHNV and YYDKDF (reference sequence). J was trimmed by 4 bases and V by 3 bases; bases with no gene match: 9. The CDR3 runs to 16 residues. The CDR3 sequence is CATSRGQGLEGTEAFF. The CDR3 nucleotides read TGTGCCACCAGCAGGGGACAGGGTCTCGAAGGCACTGAAGCTTTCTTT.

Only one count was recorded for this clone. The chain is built from TRBV6-6 and TRBJ2-5; D not resolved. Trimming removed 7 bases at V and 2 bases at J, with 17 bases between. Germline V gives CDR1 MNHNY, CDR2 SVGAGI (reference sequence). The CDR3 totals 15 residues. The CDR3 bases are TGTGCCAGCACCCCATTTAGGCCAGGACAAGAGACCCAGTACTTC. Amino acids: CASTPFRPGQETQYF.

The rearrangement joins TRBV2 to TRBJ1-6; no reliable D call. This CDR3 has 14 residues. Germline values: CDR1 SNHLY, CDR2 FYNNEI. V was pared by 8 bases and J by 7 bases, with 15 bases between. In nucleotides, the CDR3 is TGTGCCAGCCAGAACGGGGTTCTAAATTCACCCCTCCACTTT. This gives the protein CASQNGVLNSPLHF.

The chain couples TRBV7-2 to TRBJ1-6; perhaps TRBD1 as D (5 bases). In germline, CDR1 is SGHTA, CDR2 FQGNSA. CDR3 length: 15 amino acids. V was shortened by 6 bases and J by 9 bases, with 18 bases between the two germline ends. CDR3 DNA: TGTGCCAGCAGACAGGTTGGGCAGGGTGCTTCACCCCTCCACTTT. Its protein product is CASRQVGQGASPLHF.

The rearrangement joins TRBV14 to TRBJ2-7, with TRBD1 matching 7 bases. This CDR3 is built from 15 residues. Trimming at V came to 6 bases and at J to 2 bases, leaving 10 bases not matched to a gene. Germline loops: CDR1 SGHDN, CDR2 FVKESK. CDR3 loop: CASSGLRTGTYEQYF. The CDR3 nucleotides read TGTGCCAGCAGTGGTCTGCGGACAGGAACCTACGAGCAGTACTTC.

The chain uses TRBV6-5 and TRBJ1-6; 11 bases are a match to TRBD1. The J segment lost 7 bases and the V segment lost 6 bases, leaving 2 bases of the junction unmatched. The germline gives CDR1 MNHEY, CDR2 SVGAGI. The CDR3 is 14 residues long. In DNA, the CDR3 is TGTGCCAGCAGGTGGGACAGGGGGAATTCACCCCTCCACTTT. This sequence encodes CASRWDRGNSPLHF.

The V gene is TRBV5-4, the J gene TRBJ2-3; 14 bases match TRBD2. Germline V gene lookup returns CDR1 SGHNT and CDR2 YYREEE (reference sequence). CDR3 length: 17 residues. V was pared by 4 bases and J by 0 bases, with 4 bases of the junction left unmatched. This CDR3 is CASSPGLAGASTDTQYF. The DNA of the CDR3 is TGTGCCAGCAGCCCGGGACTAGCGGGGGCCAGCACAGATACGCAGTATTTT.

A few counts support this clone. The gene calls are TRBV19 and TRBJ2-1, with 9 bases lining up with TRBD2. V shed 5 bases, J shed 7 bases, and the junction held 9 bases outside the gene matches. This CDR3 has 15 residues. CDR1 LNHDA and CDR2 SQIVND come from the germline V gene (reference sequence). The CDR3 protein is CASSPRTSDFNEQFF. CDR3 nucleotide sequence: TGTGCCAGTAGTCCCAGGACTAGCGATTTTAATGAGCAGTTCTTC.

The DNA for the CDR3 is TGCGCCAGCAGGGTAGCGTTAAGCTCCTACGAGCAGTACTTC. The encoded protein is CASRVALSSYEQYF. V is TRBV5-1 and J is TRBJ2-7, with a possible D match to TRBD2 (5 bases). V gave up 5 bases and J gave up 0 bases, with 12 bases separating them. The CDR3 extends over 14 amino acids. CDR1 is SGHRS, CDR2 YFSETQ, per germline.

The V gene is TRBV14, the J gene TRBJ2-1; D gene uncertain. Germline V lookup: CDR1 SGHDN, CDR2 FVKESK. V lost 2 bases to trimming and J lost 8 bases, with 19 bases between them. CDR3 length: 16 residues. CDR3 bases: TGTGCCAGCAGCCAAACCAGCGACCTCCCTATGGATGAGCAGTTCTTC. This translates into CASSQTSDLPMDEQFF.

The chain recombines TRBV19 with TRBJ1-5; a possible D gene is TRBD1 (5 bases). Trimming pared 5 bases from V and 5 bases from J, leaving 16 bases between. Germline V lookup: CDR1 LNHDA, CDR2 SQIVND (reference sequence). This CDR3 spans 15 amino acids. CDR3 in DNA: TGTGCCAGTAGTTCCGGGACTCAGCTGGATCAGCCCCAGCATTTT. Amino acid sequence: CASSSGTQLDQPQHF.

The chain has TRBV25-1 and TRBJ1-1, with D possibly being TRBD1 (6 bases). From germline, CDR1 is MGHDK and CDR2 SYGVNS. The CDR3 length is 16 residues. V was shortened by 2 bases and J by 2 bases, with 15 bases between the two germline ends. The CDR3 nucleotides read TGTGCCAGCAGTGAAGGAATACAGGGAGCAAACACTGAAGCTTTCTTT. Translation: CASSEGIQGANTEAFF. The entire variable domain, with the rest obtained from reference TRBV25-1 and TRBJ1-1, is as follows: EADIYQTPRYLVIGTGKKITLECSQTMGHDKMYWYQQDPGMELHLIHYSYGVNSTEKGDLSSESTVSRIRTEHFPLTLESARPSHTSQYLCASSEGIQGANTEAFFGQGTRLTVV.

The CDR3 sequence is CASSSTLTGGRETQYF. CDR3 coding DNA: TGTGCCAGCAGTTCAACTCTTACGGGAGGGAGGGAGACCCAGTACTTC. The chain is built from TRBV28 and TRBJ2-5; 8 bases map to TRBD2. CDR1 is MDHEN and CDR2 is SYDVKM in the germline V gene. CDR3 length equals 16 residues. V shed 4 bases, J shed 5 bases, and the junction held 12 bases outside the gene matches.

The gene calls are TRBV9 and TRBJ2-7, with 10 nucleotides matching TRBD2. This CDR3 comprises 14 residues. Trimming at V came to 0 bases and at J to 6 bases, leaving 3 bases not matched to a gene. Per the germline V gene, CDR1 is SGDLS and CDR2 is YYNGEE. The CDR3 region has the DNA TGTGCCAGCAGCGTAGGGACTAGCGGAGGCGAGCAGTACTTC. Its protein is CASSVGTSGGEQYF.

This chain uses TRBV9 with TRBJ1-6; D is undetermined. This CDR3 has 17 residues. V lost 0 bases and J lost 0, with 10 bases in between. CDR1 SGDLS and CDR2 YYNGEE come from the germline V gene. CDR3 region: CASSVGGGSSYNSPLHF. The DNA for the CDR3 is TGTGCCAGCAGCGTAGGTGGAGGGAGCTCCTATAATTCACCCCTCCACTTT.

There are a few counts of this clone. V is TRBV5-4 and J is TRBJ2-7; perhaps TRBD1 as D (6 bases). There are 14 residues in the CDR3. CDR1 is SGHNT and CDR2 is YYREEE in the germline V gene (reference sequence). V dropped 4 bases and J dropped 3 bases, with 14 bases sitting between them. In nucleotides, the CDR3 is TGTGCCAGCAGCCCTACAGGGAGCGGCTACGAGCAGTACTTC. It yields the protein CASSPTGSGYEQYF.

V usage is TRBV12-3 or TRBV12-4 and J usage is TRBJ1-2; D is perhaps TRBD1 (6 bases). This CDR3 spans 13 amino acids. Trimming pared 5 bases from V and 4 bases from J, leaving 11 bases between. DNA for the CDR3: TGTGCCAGCAGTCCACAGGGATCCTATGGCTACACCTTC. Translation: CASSPQGSYGYTF.

V gene TRBV6-5 combines with J gene TRBJ2-3; possible D gene TRBD1, 5 bases. There are 15 residues in the CDR3. Looked up from germline, CDR1 is MNHEY and CDR2 is SVGAGI. V was clipped by 6 bases and J by 6 bases, with 19 bases between them. CDR3 bases: TGTGCCAGCAGCCCCGGGCAAGGGGTAGGGGATACGCAGTATTTT. Translation gives CASSPGQGVGDTQYF.

This clone was observed once. The chain couples TRBV19 to TRBJ2-1; 14 bases agree with TRBD2. With 6 bases clipped from V and 5 bases from J, the junction kept 18 bases outside the gene matches. The germline gives CDR1 LNHDA, CDR2 SQIVND (reference sequence). CDR3 length equals 20 residues. The CDR3 loop is CASSRRLVGGLAGADNEQFF. Written as DNA, the CDR3 is TGTGCCAGTAGCCGTCGGCTGGTCGGGGGACTAGCGGGAGCGGACAATGAGCAGTTCTTC.

V usage is TRBV5-1 and J usage is TRBJ2-3; 9 bases are shared with TRBD2. The CDR3 sequence is 15 residues long. Germline-derived CDR1 and CDR2 are SGHRS and YFSETQ. V shed 4 bases and J 0 bases; nucleotides not matched to a gene: 3. The CDR3 protein is CASSGLAGSTDTQYF. For the CDR3, the DNA is TGCGCCAGCAGCGGGCTAGCGGGGAGCACAGATACGCAGTATTTT.

The chain couples TRBV19 to TRBJ1-2; 8 bases align to TRBD1. V was pared by 5 bases and J by 5 bases, with 7 bases of the junction left unmatched. CDR1 and CDR2 from the germline V gene are LNHDA and SQIVND (reference sequence). CDR3 length equals 14 residues. The CDR3 DNA is TGTGCCAGTAGTCCCGCCGGGACAGGTTATGGCTACACCTTC. Its translation: CASSPAGTGYGYTF.

The gene calls are TRBV30 and TRBJ1-3; D is uncertain. With 0 bases removed from V and 0 bases from J, the gap between germline ends came to 9 bases. This CDR3 is built from 15 residues. CDR1 is GTSNPN and CDR2 is SVGIG in the germline V gene (reference sequence). The CDR3 sequence: CAWSVNSISGNTIYF. The CDR3 coding sequence is TGTGCCTGGAGTGTAAACAGTATCTCTGGAAACACCATATATTTT.

The rearrangement joins TRBV1 to TRBJ2-7; TRBD2 is the table's D call, not checked against the DNA. TRBV1 is classified as a pseudogene. The CDR3 covers 18 residues. CDR3 sequence: CTSSQDVPSREFSYEQYF. CDR3 DNA: TGCACCAGCAGCCAAGACGTTCCATCCCGGGAGTTCTCCTACGAGCAGTACTTC.

The chain joins TRBV7-2 to TRBJ2-3; TRBD2 is a possible D gene (5 bases). This CDR3 spans 16 amino acids. V was trimmed by 3 bases and J by 0 bases, leaving 13 bases between them. Germline CDR1 and CDR2: SGHTA and FQGNSA. The CDR3 loop reads CASSLARWTSTDTQYF. CDR3 nucleotide sequence: TGTGCCAGCAGCTTGGCCAGGTGGACTAGCACAGATACGCAGTATTTT.

In this sample, this clone turned up once. The chain couples TRBV2 to TRBJ1-5; D is possibly TRBD1 (5 bases). CDR3 length equals 16 residues. CDR1 is SNHLY, CDR2 FYNNEI, per germline. With 4 bases removed from V and 6 bases from J, the gap between germline ends came to 19 bases. In DNA, the CDR3 is TGTGCCAGCAGTGCACAAAATTTAGTTAGGGGTCAGCCCCAGCATTTT. Translating gives CASSAQNLVRGQPQHF.

CDR3 amino acids: CASSPDIHSPLHF. Here the CDR3 DNA reads TGTGCCAGCAGTCCGGACATCCATTCACCCCTCCACTTT. The rearrangement uses TRBV12-3 or TRBV12-4 and TRBJ1-6; the D gene is possibly TRBD1 (5 bases). CDR3 length equals 13 residues. Trimming pared 5 bases from V and 8 bases from J, leaving 10 bases between.

This clone was counted a few times. V gene TRBV5-1 combines with J gene TRBJ2-3; the D gene is possibly TRBD2 (5 bases). Trimming cost V 0 bases and J 5 bases, with 13 bases left between them. The germline CDR1 and CDR2 sequences are SGHRS and YFSETQ. The CDR3 is 15 amino acids. CDR3 DNA: TGCGCCAGCAGCTTGGCTCCTCGGGGTGGAGATACGCAGTATTTT. This sequence encodes CASSLAPRGGDTQYF.

This chain links TRBV15 with TRBJ2-5, with 7 bases aligning to TRBD1. CDR3 size: 15 residues. The J segment lost 6 bases and the V segment lost 1 base, leaving 8 bases of the junction unmatched. CDR1 LNHNV and CDR2 YYDKDF come from the germline V gene (reference sequence). For the CDR3, the DNA is TGTGCCACCAGCAGAGGGGGTGAGGGGGCAAAGACCCAGTACTTC. Its protein product is CATSRGGEGAKTQYF.

The gene calls are TRBV3-1 (or the pseudogene TRBV3-2) and TRBJ2-7; perhaps TRBD2 as D (6 bases). Germline V gene lookup returns CDR1 LGHDT and CDR2 YNNKEL (reference sequence). The CDR3 is 12 amino acids. Trimming left V 6 bases short and J 4 bases short, with 10 bases between. CDR3 in amino acids: CASSSAGYEQYF. The CDR3, as DNA: TGTGCCAGCAGTTCCGCGGGGTACGAGCAGTACTTC.